The clone carrying this T cell receptor (beta chain) was observed many times. This sample was taken from a study of T cells after yellow fever vaccination. CDR3 size: 15 residues. Germline loops: CDR1 LNHDA, CDR2 SQIVND (reference sequence). J lost 2 bases, V lost 8 bases, and 8 bases had no gene match. Each CDR3 protein gets one entry after TCRdb re-called the 5' RACE reads with MiXCR. The sample holds over 250,000 distinct CDR3 sequences; roughly 5.2% are singletons and the top ten take under 3.5%. The clonotype comes from a man younger than 35 who received the YFV17D yellow fever vaccine. The sample consisted of CD4+ T cells sorted from PBMCs, taken on the day of the yellow fever booster vaccination. This sequence joins TRBV19 and TRBJ2-1; 8 bases map to TRBD1. CDR3 residues: CASSLGQAAYNEQFF. The CDR3 coding sequence is TGTGCCAGTTCGCTGGGACAGGCGGCCTACAATGAGCAGTTCTTC.